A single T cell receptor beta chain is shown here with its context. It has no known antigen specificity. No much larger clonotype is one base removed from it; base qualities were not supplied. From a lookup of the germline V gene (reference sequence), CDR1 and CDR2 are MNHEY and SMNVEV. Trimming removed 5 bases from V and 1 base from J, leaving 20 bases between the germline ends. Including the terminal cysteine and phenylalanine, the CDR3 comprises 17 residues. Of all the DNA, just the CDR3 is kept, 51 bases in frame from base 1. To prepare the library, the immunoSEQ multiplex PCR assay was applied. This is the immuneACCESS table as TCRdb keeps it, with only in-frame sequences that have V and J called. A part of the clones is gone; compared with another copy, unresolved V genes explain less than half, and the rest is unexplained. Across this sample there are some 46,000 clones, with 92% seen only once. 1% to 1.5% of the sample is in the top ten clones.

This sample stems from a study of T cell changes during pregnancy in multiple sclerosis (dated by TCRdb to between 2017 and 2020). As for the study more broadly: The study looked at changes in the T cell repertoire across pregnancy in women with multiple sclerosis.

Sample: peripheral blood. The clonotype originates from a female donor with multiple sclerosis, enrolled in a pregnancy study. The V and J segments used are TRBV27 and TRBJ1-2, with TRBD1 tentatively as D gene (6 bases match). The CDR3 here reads CASSSSGQDLFNYGYTF. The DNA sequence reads TGTGCCAGCAGTAGCTCGGGACAAGATCTCTTTAACTATGGCTACACCTTC.